This paragraph reports one TCR beta chain. Assay: immunoSEQ multiplex PCR; the TCRdb copy retains only in-frame clones and omits some. The sample contains 250,000 or so clones, 85% to 90% of which appear only once. The sample comes from a study of blood T cell repertoires in COVID-19. Germline-derived CDR1 and CDR2 are LNHNV and YYDKDF (reference sequence). The V and J ends lost 4 bases and 10 bases, in that order; junction bases with no gene match: 17. CDR3 length: 16 residues. The sequenced sample was PBMCs or T cells enriched from blood (not recorded which). The V and J genes are TRBV15 and TRBJ1-1; 8 positions agree with TRBD1. The clonotype originates from a woman in her twenties or thirties with acute COVID-19. CDR3 region: CATSTLLGQGYEGAFF. The CDR3 DNA is TGTGCCACCAGCACACTATTAGGACAGGGTTATGAGGGAGCTTTCTTT.